One and the same sample provided the 26 T cell receptor beta chains below, sequenced in a study of memory CD4+ T cells and cytomegalovirus serostatus. The method was immunoSEQ multiplex PCR; TCRdb's version includes in-frame clones alone and lacks a portion of them. Of fewer than 75,000 clones listed, roughly 80% are singletons. Single viable CD3+CD4+CD8-CD45RO+ cells were sorted as the memory CD4+ T cells. Sequencing was performed on memory CD4+ T cells from blood. The receptors come from an adult in good health and CMV-seronegative.

The chain is built from TRBV2 and TRBJ2-5; 9 bases agree with TRBD2. The CDR3 consists of 15 residues. From germline, CDR1 is SNHLY and CDR2 FYNNEI. Trimming at V came to 5 bases and at J to 1 base, leaving 5 bases not matched to a gene. The CDR3 DNA is TGTGCCAGCAGTTCCTATAGCGGGGGCCAAGAGACCCAGTACTTC. Encoded protein: CASSSYSGGQETQYF.

This rearrangement joins TRBV18 to TRBJ2-7; 11 bases are shared with TRBD2. CDR3 length equals 14 residues. V shed 4 bases, J shed 3 bases, and the junction held 2 bases outside the gene matches. Per germline, CDR1 KGHSH and CDR2 LQKENI. Here the CDR3 reads CASSQGLADYEQYF. CDR3 sequence (DNA): TGTGCCAGCTCACAGGGACTAGCGGACTACGAGCAGTACTTC.

The genes are TRBV15 and TRBJ2-7, with D possibly TRBD1 on 6 matching bases. From germline, CDR1 is LNHNV and CDR2 YYDKDF (reference sequence). Trimming cost V 0 bases and J 0 bases, with 6 bases left between them. The CDR3 extends over 14 amino acids. This chain's CDR3 is CATSREGGSYEQYF. In nucleotides, the CDR3 is TGTGCCACCAGCAGAGAAGGGGGCTCCTACGAGCAGTACTTC.

The genes are TRBV18 and TRBJ1-1, with D uncertain. Germline V CDR1 and CDR2: KGHSH, LQKENI. The V end was cut by 2 bases, the J end by 6 bases, with 7 bases between. The CDR3 runs 12 residues. The CDR3 here is CASSPESPEAFF. CDR3 DNA: TGTGCCAGCTCACCAGAATCTCCTGAAGCTTTCTTT.

The count of this clone is one. This chain uses TRBV10-2 with TRBJ2-4; D may be TRBD1 or TRBD2 (5 bases each). The germline gives CDR1 WSHSY, CDR2 SAAADI. Trimming removed 7 bases from V and 6 bases from J, with 16 bases in between. CDR3 length: 14 amino acids. This CDR3 reads CASKPIPRGNIQYF. The CDR3 DNA is TGCGCCAGCAAGCCTATCCCGAGGGGAAACATTCAGTACTTC.

V usage is TRBV29-1 and J usage is TRBJ1-1, with no clear D. V shed 8 bases and J shed 7 bases, with 14 bases lying between them. CDR3 size: 11 residues. The germline V gene has CDR1 SQVTM and CDR2 ANQGSEA. In DNA, the CDR3 is TGCAGCACACATTCGAACGGTGAAGCTTTCTTT. Its protein product is CSTHSNGEAFF.

V gene TRBV28 combines with J gene TRBJ1-3; D is perhaps TRBD1 (5 bases). V was clipped by 2 bases and J by 0 bases, with 11 bases between them. The germline V gene has CDR1 MDHEN and CDR2 SYDVKM. CDR3 length: 16 amino acids. Written as DNA, the CDR3 is TGTGCCAGCAGTTTAGGGGCAGTTCTCTCTGGAAACACCATATATTTT. This encodes CASSLGAVLSGNTIYF.

The chain combines TRBV2 with TRBJ2-2; D is possibly TRBD1 or TRBD2 (5 bases each). CDR3 length: 15 amino acids. Germline lookup yields CDR1 SNHLY and CDR2 FYNNEI. Trimming left V 6 bases short and J 4 bases short, with 15 bases between. DNA of the CDR3: TGTGCCAGCAGGGCACCAGGGAGAGGCACCGGGGAGCTGTTTTTT. This sequence encodes CASRAPGRGTGELFF.

The chain couples TRBV7-9 to TRBJ2-7, with no clear D. Trimming took 5 bases from V and 4 from J, leaving 15 bases between them. Germline V lookup: CDR1 SEHNR, CDR2 FQNEAQ (reference sequence). The CDR3 contains 14 residues. CDR3 nucleotides: TGTGCCAGCAGCACCAACTATATTCCATACGAGCAGTACTTC. As protein: CASSTNYIPYEQYF.

The J gene is TRBJ2-2, the V gene TRBV5-6; possibly TRBD1 for D (6 bases). The CDR3 has 14 amino acids. Trimming stripped 3 bases from V and 1 base from J, with 7 bases between. Germline V gene lookup returns CDR1 SGHDT and CDR2 YYEEEE. The CDR3 loop is CASSWGQNTGELFF. The CDR3 coding sequence is TGTGCCAGCAGCTGGGGGCAGAACACCGGGGAGCTGTTTTTT.

The rearrangement joins TRBV5-6 to TRBJ2-6; D may be TRBD2 (6 bases). This CDR3 comprises 17 residues. Germline CDR1 and CDR2: SGHDT and YYEEEE. Between the trimmed V and J ends, which lost 1 base and 4 bases, there was a span of 15 bases. The CDR3 loop is CASSLIYGGDGANVLTF. CDR3 in DNA: TGTGCCAGCAGCTTGATCTATGGAGGGGACGGGGCCAACGTCCTGACTTTC.

This clone has at least ten counts. The CDR3 DNA is TGTGCCAGCAGTCCCCGGACGGCTCATAACTATGGCTACACCTTC. It codes for CASSPRTAHNYGYTF. V is TRBV27 and J is TRBJ1-2; D remains ambiguous. V was cut by 5 bases and J by 1 base, with 14 bases left in between. Germline CDR1 MNHEY, CDR2 SMNVEV (reference sequence). This CDR3 comprises 15 residues.

The J gene is TRBJ2-5, the V gene TRBV5-1; 9 nucleotides match TRBD2. Germline V CDR1 and CDR2: SGHRS, YFSETQ. With V trimmed by 2 bases and J by 1 base, 0 bases remained unmatched. CDR3 length equals 14 residues. This CDR3 is CASSFSGSQETQYF. Here the CDR3 DNA reads TGCGCCAGCAGCTTTAGCGGGAGCCAAGAGACCCAGTACTTC.

The J gene is TRBJ1-1, the V gene TRBV27; D is uncertain. The germline V and J ends were trimmed by 6 bases and 6 bases, with 17 bases remaining between them. CDR3 length equals 14 residues. CDR1 MNHEY and CDR2 SMNVEV come from the germline V gene (reference sequence). CDR3 in DNA: TGTGCCAGCAGAAGAGGTTTAGTCGGAGCTGAAGCTTTCTTT. Its protein is CASRRGLVGAEAFF.

The CDR3 DNA follows: TGTGCCAGCAGCGTAGGTCCTGGAGGGCTAGCCAAAAACATTCAGTACTTC. Translating it yields CASSVGPGGLAKNIQYF. The rearrangement uses TRBV9 and TRBJ2-4; D might be TRBD2 (6 bases). CDR3 size: 17 residues. Germline V lookup: CDR1 SGDLS, CDR2 YYNGEE. Trimming took off 0 bases at V and 0 bases at J, with 13 bases between the two ends.

This clone appeared a few times. The CDR3 region is CASSKGLIGEQYF. CDR3 coding DNA: TGTGCCAGCAGCAAGGGACTAATCGGGGAGCAGTACTTC. The chain carries TRBV7-9 and TRBJ2-7, with 7 bases fitting TRBD2. Per germline, CDR1 SEHNR and CDR2 FQNEAQ (reference sequence). The CDR3 runs 13 residues. With 5 bases clipped from V and 7 bases from J, the junction kept 8 bases outside the gene matches.

The gene calls are TRBV2 and TRBJ1-5, with 10 bases lining up with TRBD1. The germline V gene has CDR1 SNHLY and CDR2 FYNNEI. The CDR3 runs to 13 residues. V lost 7 bases and J lost 16; bases outside the gene matches: 13. The CDR3 is CASKPGTGEVCHF. The CDR3 DNA is TGTGCCAGCAAACCCGGGACAGGGGAGGTTTGTCATTTT.

V gene TRBV7-2 combines with J gene TRBJ1-4; 7 bases fit TRBD1. V lost 5 bases, J lost 4 bases, and 1 base stayed unmatched. The CDR3 runs 13 residues. CDR1 and CDR2 (germline): SGHTA, FQGNSA. The CDR3 bases are TGTGCCAGCAGCCCAGGGGGTAATGAAAAACTGTTTTTT. Translation gives CASSPGGNEKLFF.

This chain connects TRBV7-2 to TRBJ2-5; no clear D gene. V lost 4 bases and J lost 7, with 16 bases in between. CDR1 is SGHTA, CDR2 FQGNSA, per germline. This CDR3 has 14 amino acids. This CDR3 is CASSSTTQYRTQYF. CDR3 in DNA: TGTGCCAGCAGCTCTACAACTCAGTACAGGACCCAGTACTTC. The variable domain in full, completed from reference TRBV7-2 and TRBJ2-5, reads GAGVSQSPSNKVTEKGKDVELRCDPISGHTALYWYRQSLGQGLEFLIYFQGNSAPDKSGLPSDRFSAERTGGSVSTLTIQRTQQEDSAVYLCASSSTTQYRTQYFGPGTRLLVL.

This clone was seen a single time. The chain carries TRBV7-2 and TRBJ2-2; D remains unclear. The germline gives CDR1 SGHTA, CDR2 FQGNSA. Deletions cut 2 bases from V and 5 bases from J, with 9 bases between. CDR3 length equals 14 residues. For the CDR3, the DNA is TGTGCCAGCAGCTTATTCCGTGGTACCGGGGAGCTGTTTTTT. Translating gives CASSLFRGTGELFF.

The chain links TRBV28 to TRBJ1-2, with D unresolved. V lost 4 bases to trimming and J lost 7 bases, with 4 bases between them. The CDR3 has 10 amino acids. Per the germline V gene, CDR1 is MDHEN and CDR2 is SYDVKM. The CDR3 bases are TGTGCCAGCAGTTCTGGTGGCTACACCTTC. Translated: CASSSGGYTF.

In its sample, this clone was seen a few times. This sequence joins TRBV19 and TRBJ2-4, with unresolved D. The CDR3 consists of 13 residues. The V gene lost 3 bases and the J gene lost 8 bases, with 11 bases spanning the gap. Germline values: CDR1 LNHDA, CDR2 SQIVND (reference sequence). The CDR3 DNA reads as TGTGCCAGTAGTATTAGGTCTAAAGACATTCAGTACTTC. Residues: CASSIRSKDIQYF.

This chain uses TRBV5-6 with TRBJ2-4, with TRBD2 as a possible D gene (6 bases). This CDR3 region has 15 residues. CDR1 SGHDT and CDR2 YYEEEE come from the germline V gene. V dropped 1 base and J dropped 5 bases, with 13 bases sitting between them. Here the CDR3 DNA reads TGTGCCAGCAGCTTGCCTGGGACTCTCCAAAACATTCAGTACTTC. It codes for CASSLPGTLQNIQYF. Full variable domain (missing parts from reference TRBV5-6 and TRBJ2-4): DAGVTQSPTHLIKTRGQQVTLRCSPKSGHDTVSWYQQALGQGPQFIFQYYEEEERQRGNFPDRFSGHQFPNYSSELNVNALLLGDSALYLCASSLPGTLQNIQYFGAGTRLSVL.

This clone was observed a few times. V is TRBV11-2 and J is TRBJ2-1; D is undetermined. V lost 6 bases and J 7 bases, leaving 22 bases between the germline ends. Looked up from germline, CDR1 is SGHAT and CDR2 is FQNNGV. The CDR3 is 16 amino acids. CDR3 residues: CASSPPGLVRGNEQFF. The CDR3 nucleotides read TGTGCCAGCAGTCCCCCGGGCCTAGTCCGTGGGAATGAGCAGTTCTTC.

The chain uses TRBV19 and TRBJ1-5; D gene ambiguous. The germline V and J ends were trimmed by 3 bases and 2 bases, with 11 bases remaining between them. Germline V lookup: CDR1 LNHDA, CDR2 SQIVND (reference sequence). The CDR3 has 15 amino acids. The CDR3 is CASSIQNLGNQPQHF. CDR3 DNA: TGTGCCAGTAGTATCCAAAATCTGGGCAATCAGCCCCAGCATTTT.

V and J are TRBV19 and TRBJ2-7; 9 bases map to TRBD2. The V gene's germline CDR1 is LNHDA and CDR2 SQIVND (reference sequence). The CDR3 runs to 13 residues. V shed 7 bases and J 3 bases; nucleotides not matched to a gene: 4. The CDR3 here is CASMRLADYEQYF. In DNA, the CDR3 is TGTGCCAGTATGAGACTAGCGGACTACGAGCAGTACTTC. Variable domain in full (rest from reference TRBV19 and TRBJ2-7): DGGITQSPKYLFRKEGQNVTLSCEQNLNHDAMYWYRQDPGQGLRLIYYSQIVNDFQKGDIAEGYSVSREKKESFPLTVTSAQKNPTAFYLCASMRLADYEQYFGPGTRLTVT.